Below are 26 T cell receptor beta chains sequenced from a single sample in a study of radiation and T cells in renal cell carcinoma. Time point described: blood 2 weeks post-SBRT. Noted treatment: 15 Gy SBRT to primary tumor, nephrectomy 4 weeks later. TCRdb's table, derived via immunoSEQ multiplex PCR, lists solely in-frame clones and lacks some. This table has 160,000 or so clones, roughly 90% appearing once. The source was blood, collected from a patient whose treatment included radiotherapy and nephrectomy. These TCRs come from a woman between 50 and 59 years old with renal cell carcinoma.

The V gene is TRBV7-2, the J gene TRBJ2-3; D might be TRBD1 (6 bases). Looked up from germline, CDR1 is SGHTA and CDR2 is FQGNSA. V lost 1 base and J lost 6, with 8 bases in between. The CDR3 has 13 amino acids. CDR3 protein: CASSLDRVDTQYF. CDR3 DNA sequence: TGTGCCAGCAGCTTAGACAGGGTGGATACGCAGTATTTT.

The chain uses TRBV7-8 and TRBJ2-5; no firm D call. The V gene's germline CDR1 is SGHVS and CDR2 FQNEAQ. The V gene lost 4 bases and the J gene lost 4 bases, with 10 bases spanning the gap. The CDR3 length is 13 residues. The CDR3 nucleotides are TGTGCCAGCAGCTCCGCCGCAATAGAGACCCAGTACTTC. Translating it yields CASSSAAIETQYF. Looking up the rest from reference TRBV7-8 and TRBJ2-5 gives the full variable domain: GAGVSQSPRYKVAKRGQDVALRCDPISGHVSLFWYQQALGQGPEFLTYFQNEAQLDKSGLPSDRFFAERPEGSVSTLKIQRTQQEDSAVYLCASSSAAIETQYFGPGTRLLVL.

This chain connects TRBV5-1 to TRBJ2-7; TRBD2 might be the D (6 bases). Germline V gene sequence: CDR1 SGHRS, CDR2 YFSETQ. V lost 0 bases, J lost 1 base, and 17 bases lay in between. The CDR3 contains 17 residues. CDR3 bases: TGCGCCAGCAGCTTGGGTGGCTGGGGGGACCCATCCTACGAGCAGTACTTC. This gives the protein CASSLGGWGDPSYEQYF.

This clone was detected once. The rearrangement uses TRBV5-5 and TRBJ1-2, with a possible D match to TRBD1 (5 bases). V shed 0 bases and J shed 0 bases, with 9 bases lying between them. This CDR3 is 15 amino acids long. The germline V gene encodes CDR1 SGHKS and CDR2 YYEKEE (reference sequence). This CDR3 is CASSLVQTANYGYTF. The CDR3 DNA reads TGTGCCAGCAGCTTGGTACAGACAGCTAACTATGGCTACACCTTC.

The genes are TRBV6-1 and TRBJ2-7; D possibly corresponds to TRBD2 (6 bases). CDR1 MNHNS and CDR2 SASEGT come from the germline V gene. CDR3 length equals 9 residues. V shed 6 bases and J shed 9 bases, with 6 bases lying between them. CDR3 sequence reads: CASRGGQYF. As DNA, the CDR3 is TGTGCCAGCAGGGGGGGGCAGTACTTC.

DNA for the CDR3: TGTGCCAGCTCACCCCCCGGACAGGGAGTCGGCAATCAGCCCCAGCATTTT. It encodes CASSPPGQGVGNQPQHF. The chain is built from TRBV18 and TRBJ1-5, with 8 bases matching TRBD1. Germline V gives CDR1 KGHSH, CDR2 LQKENI. The CDR3 covers 17 residues. Losses at the gene ends were 3 bases for V and 2 bases for J; bases not matched to a gene: 9.

The chain recombines TRBV4-3 with TRBJ2-7; D gene unclear. Germline loops: CDR1 LGHNA, CDR2 YSLEER. V was clipped by 0 bases and J by 0 bases, with 9 bases between them. The CDR3 is made up of 15 amino acids. CDR3 in amino acids: CASSQESRSSYEQYF. CDR3 sequence (DNA): TGCGCCAGCAGCCAAGAATCCAGGAGCTCCTACGAGCAGTACTTC.

J is TRBJ2-7 and V is TRBV27, with D possibly matching TRBD2 (7 bases). In germline, CDR1 is MNHEY, CDR2 SMNVEV (reference sequence). V dropped 3 bases and J dropped 5 bases, with 14 bases sitting between them. The CDR3 length is 14 residues. This CDR3 reads CASSFVAGADEQYF. The CDR3 region has the DNA TGTGCCAGCAGTTTCGTGGCGGGGGCCGACGAGCAGTACTTC.

J is TRBJ1-5 and V is TRBV19, with 8 nucleotides matching TRBD1. The V gene's germline CDR1 is LNHDA and CDR2 SQIVND (reference sequence). V lost 11 bases, J lost 7 bases, and 10 bases stayed unmatched. The CDR3 runs to 13 residues. The CDR3 spells CAGSSDREQPQHF. DNA for the CDR3: TGTGCCGGATCCTCGGACAGGGAACAGCCCCAGCATTTT.

This clone was counted a few times. The chain has TRBV5-1 and TRBJ1-1, with D possibly matching TRBD1 (6 bases). The CDR3 is 14 amino acids. Per germline, CDR1 SGHRS and CDR2 YFSETQ. Deletions cut 4 bases from V and 5 bases from J, with 15 bases between. The CDR3 DNA sequence: TGCGCCAGCAGCCCGCCGGGCCAGGGGACTGAAGCTTTCTTT. Translating gives CASSPPGQGTEAFF. The variable domain in full, with the rest retrieved from reference TRBV5-1 and TRBJ1-1, is KAGVTQTPRYLIKTRGQQVTLSCSPISGHRSVSWYQQTPGQGLQFLFEYFSETQRNKGNFPGRFSGRQFSNSRSEMNVSTLELGDSALYLCASSPPGQGTEAFFGQGTRLTVV.

The rearrangement joins TRBV5-6 to TRBJ2-3; D tentatively reads TRBD1 or TRBD2 (5 bases each). The CDR3 length is 18 residues. V dropped 3 bases and J dropped 3 bases, with 23 bases sitting between them. Germline V lookup: CDR1 SGHDT, CDR2 YYEEEE. The CDR3 DNA is TGTGCCAGCAGCTCAATAGGCTTGAGGGGCGGTTGGACAGATACGCAGTATTTT. It specifies CASSSIGLRGGWTDTQYF.

The chain has TRBV7-9 and TRBJ2-1; D gene ambiguous. Trimming pared 5 bases from V and 0 bases from J, leaving 23 bases between. Per germline, CDR1 SEHNR and CDR2 FQNEAQ (reference sequence). The CDR3 runs to 19 residues. CDR3 in amino acids: CASSPAVSGSRYSYNEQFF. The DNA of the CDR3 is TGTGCCAGCAGCCCTGCAGTCTCGGGTTCCAGATACTCCTACAATGAGCAGTTCTTC.

V gene TRBV30 combines with J gene TRBJ1-2; D is undetermined. CDR3 length equals 13 residues. From germline, CDR1 is GTSNPN and CDR2 SVGIG (reference sequence). Between the trimmed V and J ends, which lost 0 bases and 7 bases, there was a span of 12 bases. This CDR3 is CAWSVGRKFGYTF. The CDR3 nucleotides are TGTGCCTGGAGTGTTGGTAGAAAATTTGGCTACACCTTC.

The CDR3 region has the DNA TGTGCCAGCAGCTTCCCTAGCGGGGGAGGGACAGATACGCAGTATTTT. Its translation: CASSFPSGGGTDTQYF. V is TRBV5-6 and J is TRBJ2-3, with 10 nucleotides matching TRBD2. CDR1 is SGHDT, CDR2 YYEEEE, per germline. The CDR3 is 16 amino acids. V lost 2 bases and J lost 3; bases outside the gene matches: 6.

The chain links TRBV6-5 to TRBJ2-7; the match to TRBD1 covers 8 bases. The length of the CDR3 is 14 residues. V was pared by 4 bases and J by 2 bases, with 4 bases of the junction left unmatched. CDR1 and CDR2 (germline): MNHEY, SVGAGI. The CDR3 DNA follows: TGTGCCAGCAGTTCCGGGACAGGCCCCTACGAGCAGTACTTC. Protein: CASSSGTGPYEQYF.

The V call is TRBV11-2, the J call TRBJ1-2; D gene uncertain. CDR3 size: 13 residues. Trimming removed 1 base at V and 5 bases at J, with 8 bases between. Per germline, CDR1 SGHAT and CDR2 FQNNGV. The CDR3 reads CASSLVSGYGYTF. CDR3 sequence (DNA): TGTGCCAGCAGCTTAGTATCCGGTTATGGCTACACCTTC.

This clone was found a few times. This sequence joins TRBV14 and TRBJ1-1, with TRBD1 as a possible D gene (6 bases). CDR1 is SGHDN and CDR2 is FVKESK in the germline V gene. CDR3 length: 15 residues. Between the trimmed V and J ends, which lost 4 bases and 4 bases, there was a span of 16 bases. In nucleotides, the CDR3 is TGTGCCAGCAGCCTAAAGGGACACAGGACCACTGAAGCTTTCTTT. As protein: CASSLKGHRTTEAFF. Full variable domain (rest looked up from reference TRBV14 and TRBJ1-1): EAGVTQFPSHSVIEKGQTVTLRCDPISGHDNLYWYRRVMGKEIKFLLHFVKESKQDESGMPNNRFLAERTGGTYSTLKVQPAELEDSGVYFCASSLKGHRTTEAFFGQGTRLTVV.

The genes are TRBV7-9 and TRBJ1-2, with a possible D match to TRBD1 (6 bases). Germline V gives CDR1 SEHNR, CDR2 FQNEAQ (reference sequence). The V gene lost 2 bases and the J gene lost 8 bases, with 9 bases spanning the gap. This CDR3 has 12 amino acids. CDR3 residues: CASSLQGKGYTF. DNA of the CDR3: TGTGCCAGCAGCTTACAGGGGAAAGGCTACACCTTC.

This clone appeared once. The chain joins TRBV18 to TRBJ1-4; 8 bases map to TRBD1. The CDR3 runs to 15 residues. Losses at the gene ends were 3 bases for V and 5 bases for J; bases not matched to a gene: 5. CDR1 is KGHSH, CDR2 LQKENI, per germline. The CDR3 region is CASSPGTGPNEKLFF. Written as DNA, the CDR3 is TGTGCCAGCTCACCTGGGACAGGACCCAATGAAAAACTGTTTTTT.

The rearrangement uses TRBV5-1 and TRBJ1-2; 11 nucleotides align to TRBD1. This CDR3 comprises 15 residues. Germline V lookup: CDR1 SGHRS, CDR2 YFSETQ. Trimming took 3 bases from V and 6 from J; bases not matched to a gene: 7. In nucleotides, the CDR3 is TGCGCCAGCAGCTCCGGGACAGGGGGAGTGGATGGCTACACCTTC. Amino acid sequence: CASSSGTGGVDGYTF. The full variable domain, rest sourced from reference TRBV5-1 and TRBJ1-2, is KAGVTQTPRYLIKTRGQQVTLSCSPISGHRSVSWYQQTPGQGLQFLFEYFSETQRNKGNFPGRFSGRQFSNSRSEMNVSTLELGDSALYLCASSSGTGGVDGYTFGSGTRLTVV.

The chain recombines TRBV29-1 with TRBJ2-1; the match to TRBD2 covers 7 bases. The junction had 3 bases not matched to a gene; V was cut back by 7 bases and J by 6 bases. The CDR3 has 11 residues. Germline V lookup: CDR1 SQVTM, CDR2 ANQGSEA. The CDR3 loop is CSARLANEQFF. The CDR3 nucleotides are TGCAGCGCCAGACTAGCCAATGAGCAGTTCTTC.

The chain combines TRBV7-2 with TRBJ2-3; weak D call: TRBD2 (6 bases). The CDR3 has 16 residues. Germline CDR1 reads SGHTA; CDR2 reads FQGNSA. Trimming took off 5 bases at V and 2 bases at J, with 17 bases between the two ends. The CDR3 DNA sequence: TGTGCCAGCAGCCTGAGACTAGACTACTACACAGATACGCAGTATTTT. Protein sequence: CASSLRLDYYTDTQYF. Combining the CDR3 with reference TRBV7-2 and TRBJ2-3 gives the whole variable domain GAGVSQSPSNKVTEKGKDVELRCDPISGHTALYWYRQSLGQGLEFLIYFQGNSAPDKSGLPSDRFSAERTGGSVSTLTIQRTQQEDSAVYLCASSLRLDYYTDTQYFGPGTRLTVL.

This chain links TRBV13 with TRBJ2-3; D perhaps matches TRBD1 (5 bases). Germline V CDR1 and CDR2: PRHDT, FYEKMQ (reference sequence). The CDR3 length is 17 residues. Trimming removed 5 bases from V and 1 base from J, with 19 bases in between. The CDR3 spells CASSPRAAGYGTDTQYF. The CDR3 DNA follows: TGTGCCAGCAGCCCCAGGGCTGCCGGGTATGGCACAGATACGCAGTATTTT.

This sequence joins TRBV10-3 and TRBJ1-4; TRBD1 matches 7 bases. There are 17 residues in the CDR3. The V gene end was trimmed by 3 bases and the J gene end by 3 bases; junction bases not matched to a gene: 10. CDR1 ENHRY and CDR2 SYGVKD come from the germline V gene. In DNA, the CDR3 is TGTGCCATCAGTGAAGACAGGGACCAATCTTCTAATGAAAAACTGTTTTTT. Translating it yields CAISEDRDQSSNEKLFF.

The chain links TRBV7-2 to TRBJ2-5; 12 bases match TRBD2. With V trimmed by 5 bases and J by 3 bases, 10 bases remained unmatched. Germline CDR1 SGHTA, CDR2 FQGNSA. This CDR3 region has 17 residues. This chain's CDR3 is CASSQNPGLAGKETQYF. CDR3 coding DNA: TGTGCCAGCAGCCAAAACCCGGGACTAGCGGGTAAAGAGACCCAGTACTTC.

The chain couples TRBV19 to TRBJ2-7; tentatively, D is TRBD1 or TRBD2 (6 bases each). Trimming stripped 1 base from V and 5 bases from J, with 18 bases between. The CDR3 is 16 residues long. CDR1 LNHDA and CDR2 SQIVND come from the germline V gene (reference sequence). DNA of the CDR3: TGTGCCAGTAGTATAGCCGTAGGGGGGATCGGGAACGAGCAGTACTTC. Translation gives CASSIAVGGIGNEQYF. Using reference TRBV19 and TRBJ2-7 for the parts outside the CDR3, the full variable domain is DGGITQSPKYLFRKEGQNVTLSCEQNLNHDAMYWYRQDPGQGLRLIYYSQIVNDFQKGDIAEGYSVSREKKESFPLTVTSAQKNPTAFYLCASSIAVGGIGNEQYFGPGTRLTVT.